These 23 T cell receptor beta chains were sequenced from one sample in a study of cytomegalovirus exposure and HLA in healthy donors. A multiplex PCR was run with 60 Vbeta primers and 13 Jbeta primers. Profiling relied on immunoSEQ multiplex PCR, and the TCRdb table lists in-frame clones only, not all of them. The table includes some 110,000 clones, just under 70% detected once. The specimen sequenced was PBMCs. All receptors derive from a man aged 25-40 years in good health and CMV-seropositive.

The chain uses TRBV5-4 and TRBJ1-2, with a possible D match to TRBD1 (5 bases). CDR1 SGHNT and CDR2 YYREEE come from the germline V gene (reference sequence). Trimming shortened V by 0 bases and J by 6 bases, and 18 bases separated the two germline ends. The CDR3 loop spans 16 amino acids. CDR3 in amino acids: CASSLASWGVENGYTF. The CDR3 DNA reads TGTGCCAGCAGCTTGGCTTCATGGGGGGTCGAGAATGGCTACACCTTC.

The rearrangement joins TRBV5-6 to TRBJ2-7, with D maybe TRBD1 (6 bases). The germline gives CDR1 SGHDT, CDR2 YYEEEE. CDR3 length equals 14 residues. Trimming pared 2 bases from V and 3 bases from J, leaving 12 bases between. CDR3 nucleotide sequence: TGTGCCAGCAGCTTAGTCGCGACAGGCTACGAGCAGTACTTC. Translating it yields CASSLVATGYEQYF.

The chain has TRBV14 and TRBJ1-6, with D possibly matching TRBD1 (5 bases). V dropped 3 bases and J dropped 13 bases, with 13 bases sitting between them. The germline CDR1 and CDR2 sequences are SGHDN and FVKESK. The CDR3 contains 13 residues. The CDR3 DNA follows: TGTGCCAGCAGCCAGGGGCGACTGGCCCCCCTCCACTTT. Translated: CASSQGRLAPLHF.

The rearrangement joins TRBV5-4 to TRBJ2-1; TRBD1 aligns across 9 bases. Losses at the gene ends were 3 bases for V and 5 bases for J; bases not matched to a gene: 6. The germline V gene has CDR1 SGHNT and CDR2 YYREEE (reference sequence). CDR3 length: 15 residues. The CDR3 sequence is CASSSGTGLDNEQFF. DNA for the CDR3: TGTGCCAGCAGCTCCGGGACAGGGTTAGACAATGAGCAGTTCTTC.

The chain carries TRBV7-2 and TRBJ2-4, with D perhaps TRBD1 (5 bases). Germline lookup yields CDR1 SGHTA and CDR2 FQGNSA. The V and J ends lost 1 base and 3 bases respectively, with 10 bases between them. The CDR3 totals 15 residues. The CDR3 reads CASSLGPGNKNIQYF. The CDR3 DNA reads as TGTGCCAGCAGCTTAGGTCCAGGGAACAAAAACATTCAGTACTTC.

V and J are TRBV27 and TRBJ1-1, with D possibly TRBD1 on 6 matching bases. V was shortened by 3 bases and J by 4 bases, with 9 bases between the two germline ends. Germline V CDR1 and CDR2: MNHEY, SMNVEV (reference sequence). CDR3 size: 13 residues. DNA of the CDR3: TGTGCCAGCAGTTTTGGACAGCTCACTGAAGCTTTCTTT. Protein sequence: CASSFGQLTEAFF.

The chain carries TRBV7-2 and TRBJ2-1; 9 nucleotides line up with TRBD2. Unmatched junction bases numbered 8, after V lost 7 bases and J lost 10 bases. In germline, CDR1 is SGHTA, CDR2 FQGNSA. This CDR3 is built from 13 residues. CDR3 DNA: TGTGCCAGCACAGGGACTAGCCGGGTGGAGCAGTTCTTC. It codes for CASTGTSRVEQFF.

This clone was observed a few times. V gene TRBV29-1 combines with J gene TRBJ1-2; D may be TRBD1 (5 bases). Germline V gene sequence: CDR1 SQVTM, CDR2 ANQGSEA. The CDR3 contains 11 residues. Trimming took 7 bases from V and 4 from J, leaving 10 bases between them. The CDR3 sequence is CSGWGAYGYTF. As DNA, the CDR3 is TGCAGCGGTTGGGGCGCCTATGGCTACACCTTC.

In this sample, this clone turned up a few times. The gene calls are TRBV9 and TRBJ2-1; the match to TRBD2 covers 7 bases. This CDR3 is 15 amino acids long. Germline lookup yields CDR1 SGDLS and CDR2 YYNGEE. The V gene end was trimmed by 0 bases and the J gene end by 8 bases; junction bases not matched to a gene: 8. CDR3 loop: CASSVGGRASDEQFF. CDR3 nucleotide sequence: TGTGCCAGCAGCGTAGGAGGGAGGGCCTCGGATGAGCAGTTCTTC.

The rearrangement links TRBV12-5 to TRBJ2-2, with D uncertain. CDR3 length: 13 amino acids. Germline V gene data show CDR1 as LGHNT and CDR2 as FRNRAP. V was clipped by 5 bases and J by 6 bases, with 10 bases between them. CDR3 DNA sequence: TGTGCTAGTGGTCCCTACCGGGCCGGGGAGCTGTTTTTT. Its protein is CASGPYRAGELFF. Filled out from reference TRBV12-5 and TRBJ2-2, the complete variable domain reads DARVTQTPRHKVTEMGQEVTMRCQPILGHNTVFWYRQTMMQGLELLAYFRNRAPLDDSGMPKDRFSAEMPDATLATLKIQPSEPRDSAVYFCASGPYRAGELFFGEGSRLTVL.

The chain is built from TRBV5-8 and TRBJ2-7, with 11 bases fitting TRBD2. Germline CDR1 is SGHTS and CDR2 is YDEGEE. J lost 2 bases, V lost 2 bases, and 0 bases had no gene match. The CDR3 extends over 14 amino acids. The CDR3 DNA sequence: TGTGCCAGCAGCTTTAGCGGGAGGGCCTACGAGCAGTACGTC. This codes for CASSFSGRAYEQYV.

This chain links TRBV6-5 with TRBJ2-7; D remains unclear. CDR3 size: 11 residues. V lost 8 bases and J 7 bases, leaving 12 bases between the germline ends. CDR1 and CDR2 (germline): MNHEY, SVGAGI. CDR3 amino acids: CASRGVEEQYV. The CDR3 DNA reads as TGTGCCAGCCGCGGAGTCGAAGAGCAGTACGTC.

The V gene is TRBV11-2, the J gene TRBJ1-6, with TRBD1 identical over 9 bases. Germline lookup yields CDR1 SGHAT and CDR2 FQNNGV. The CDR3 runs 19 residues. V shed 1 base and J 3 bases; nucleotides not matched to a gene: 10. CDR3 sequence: CASSLGNPGTGIYNSPLHF. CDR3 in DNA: TGTGCCAGCAGCTTAGGAAACCCCGGGACAGGGATCTATAATTCACCCCTCCACTTT. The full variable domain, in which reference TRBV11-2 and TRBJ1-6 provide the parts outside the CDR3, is EAGVAQSPRYKIIEKRQSVAFWCNPISGHATLYWYQQILGQGPKLLIQFQNNGVVDDSQLPKDRFSAERLKGVDSTLKIQPAKLEDSAVYLCASSLGNPGTGIYNSPLHFGNGTRLTVT.

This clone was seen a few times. The CDR3 loop reads CASSQIGTASNEQFF. In nucleotides, the CDR3 is TGTGCCAGCAGCCAGATAGGGACTGCCTCCAATGAGCAGTTCTTC. This chain links TRBV7-3 with TRBJ2-1, with D perhaps matching TRBD2 (6 bases). V lost 5 bases to trimming and J lost 6 bases, with 17 bases between them. Germline CDR1 SGHTA, CDR2 FQGTGA. This CDR3 has 15 amino acids.

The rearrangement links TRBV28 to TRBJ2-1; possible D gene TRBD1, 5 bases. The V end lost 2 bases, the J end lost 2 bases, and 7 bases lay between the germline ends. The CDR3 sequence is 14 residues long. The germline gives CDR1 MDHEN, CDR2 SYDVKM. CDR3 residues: CASSLQGTYNEQFF. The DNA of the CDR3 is TGTGCCAGCAGTTTACAGGGTACCTACAATGAGCAGTTCTTC.

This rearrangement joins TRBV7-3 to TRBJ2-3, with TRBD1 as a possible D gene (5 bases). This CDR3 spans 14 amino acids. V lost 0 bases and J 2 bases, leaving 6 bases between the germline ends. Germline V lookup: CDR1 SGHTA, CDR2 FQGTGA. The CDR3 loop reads CASSLTTATDTQYF. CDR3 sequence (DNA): TGTGCCAGCAGCTTAACGACAGCCACAGATACGCAGTATTTT.

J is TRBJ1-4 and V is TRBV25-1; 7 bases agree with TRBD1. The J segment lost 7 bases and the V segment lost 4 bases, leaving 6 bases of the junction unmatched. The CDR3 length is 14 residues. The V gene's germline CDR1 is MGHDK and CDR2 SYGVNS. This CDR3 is CASSVDRASEKLFF. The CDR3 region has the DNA TGTGCCAGCAGTGTAGACAGGGCGTCTGAAAAACTGTTTTTT.

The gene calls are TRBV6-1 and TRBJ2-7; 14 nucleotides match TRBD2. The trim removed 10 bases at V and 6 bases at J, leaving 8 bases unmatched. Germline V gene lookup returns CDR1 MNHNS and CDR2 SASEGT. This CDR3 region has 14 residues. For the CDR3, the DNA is TGTGCCATCACAGTCGGACTAGCGGGAGGCGAGCAGTACGTC. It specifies CAITVGLAGGEQYV.

CDR3 in DNA: TGTGCCACCTCCTCGGGGGAGAGTACCTACAATGAGCAGTTCTTC. Its translation: CATSSGESTYNEQFF. The V and J genes are TRBV6-4 and TRBJ2-1; tentative D call: TRBD2 (6 bases). V lost 10 bases to trimming and J lost 2 bases, with 18 bases between them. The CDR3 has 15 amino acids. Germline loops: CDR1 MRHNA, CDR2 SNTAGT.

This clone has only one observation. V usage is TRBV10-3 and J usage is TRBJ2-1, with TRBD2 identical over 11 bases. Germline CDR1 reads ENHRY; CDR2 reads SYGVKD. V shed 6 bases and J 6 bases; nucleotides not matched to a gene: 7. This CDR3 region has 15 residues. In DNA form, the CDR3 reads TGTGCCATCAGCATAGCGGGGGGGCCCTCCAATGAGCAGTTCTTC. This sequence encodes CAISIAGGPSNEQFF.

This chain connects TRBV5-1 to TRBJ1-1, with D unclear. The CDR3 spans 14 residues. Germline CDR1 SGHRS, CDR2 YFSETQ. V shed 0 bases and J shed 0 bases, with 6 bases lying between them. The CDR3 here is CASSLEHLNTEAFF. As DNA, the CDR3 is TGCGCCAGCAGCTTGGAACATTTGAACACTGAAGCTTTCTTT.

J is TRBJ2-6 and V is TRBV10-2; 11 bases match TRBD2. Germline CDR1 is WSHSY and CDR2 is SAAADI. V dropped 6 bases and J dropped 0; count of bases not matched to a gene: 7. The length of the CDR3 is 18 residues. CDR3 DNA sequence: TGCGCCAGCAGAGCTCTAGCGGGGGGATCCTCTGGGGCCAACGTCCTGACTTTC. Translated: CASRALAGGSSGANVLTF.

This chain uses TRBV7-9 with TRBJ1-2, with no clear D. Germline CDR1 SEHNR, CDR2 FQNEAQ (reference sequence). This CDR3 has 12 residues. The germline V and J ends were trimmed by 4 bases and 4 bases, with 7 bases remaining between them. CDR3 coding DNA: TGTGCCAGCAGCTCTCAGGCCTATGGCTACACCTTC. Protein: CASSSQAYGYTF.